This T cell receptor beta chain was identified during a study of OX40 agonist ivuxolimab in advanced cancers. Across the whole study: Every 2 weeks, patients received ivuxolimab intravenously, dosed at 0.01 to 10 mg/kg. Hepatocellular carcinoma, melanoma, renal cell or head and neck cancer occurred in dose-escalation patients.

Sampled blood was obtained at baseline, cycle 4 day 1, and cycle 7 day 1. Profiling relied on immunoSEQ multiplex PCR, and the TCRdb table lists in-frame clones only, not all of them. Here the sample spans about 6,500 clones, less than 70% being singletons. The receptor comes from an adult with an advanced solid tumor such as melanoma, head and neck, liver or kidney cancer. Sample: CD4+ or CD8+ T cells sorted from blood, taken in a trial of the OX40 agonist ivuxolimab.

The CDR3 sequence is CASRPETGGNTEAFF. CDR3 nucleotides: TGTGCCAGCAGGCCTGAGACAGGGGGAAACACTGAAGCTTTCTTT. This chain uses TRBV7-6 with TRBJ1-1; 9 bases match TRBD1. V lost 6 bases to trimming and J lost 2 bases; unmatched junction nucleotides: 7. This CDR3 spans 15 amino acids. CDR1 and CDR2 from the germline V gene are SGHVS and FNYEAQ.